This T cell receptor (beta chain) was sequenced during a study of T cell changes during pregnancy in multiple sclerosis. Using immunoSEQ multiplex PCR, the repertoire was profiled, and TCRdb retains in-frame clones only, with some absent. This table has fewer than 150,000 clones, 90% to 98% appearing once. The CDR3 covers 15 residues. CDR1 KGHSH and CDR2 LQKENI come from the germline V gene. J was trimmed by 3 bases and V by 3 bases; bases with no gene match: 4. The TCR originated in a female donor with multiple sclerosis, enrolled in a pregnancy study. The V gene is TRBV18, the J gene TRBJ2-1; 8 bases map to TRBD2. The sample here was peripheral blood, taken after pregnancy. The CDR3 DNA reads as TGTGCCAGCTCACCTAGCGGGACGAACTACAATGAGCAGTTCTTC. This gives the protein CASSPSGTNYNEQFF.